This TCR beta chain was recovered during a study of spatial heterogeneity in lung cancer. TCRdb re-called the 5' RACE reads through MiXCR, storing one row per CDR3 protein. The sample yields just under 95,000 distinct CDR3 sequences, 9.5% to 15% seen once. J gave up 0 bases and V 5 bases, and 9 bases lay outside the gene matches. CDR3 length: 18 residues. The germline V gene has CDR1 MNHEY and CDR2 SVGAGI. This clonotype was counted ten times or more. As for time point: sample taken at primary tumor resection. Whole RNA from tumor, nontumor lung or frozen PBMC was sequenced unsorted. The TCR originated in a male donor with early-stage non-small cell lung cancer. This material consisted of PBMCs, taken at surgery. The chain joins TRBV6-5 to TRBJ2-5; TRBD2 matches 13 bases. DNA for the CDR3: TGTGCCAGCAGTCCCCGACTAGCGGGGGGCTCGTACCAAGAGACCCAGTACTTC. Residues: CASSPRLAGGSYQETQYF.